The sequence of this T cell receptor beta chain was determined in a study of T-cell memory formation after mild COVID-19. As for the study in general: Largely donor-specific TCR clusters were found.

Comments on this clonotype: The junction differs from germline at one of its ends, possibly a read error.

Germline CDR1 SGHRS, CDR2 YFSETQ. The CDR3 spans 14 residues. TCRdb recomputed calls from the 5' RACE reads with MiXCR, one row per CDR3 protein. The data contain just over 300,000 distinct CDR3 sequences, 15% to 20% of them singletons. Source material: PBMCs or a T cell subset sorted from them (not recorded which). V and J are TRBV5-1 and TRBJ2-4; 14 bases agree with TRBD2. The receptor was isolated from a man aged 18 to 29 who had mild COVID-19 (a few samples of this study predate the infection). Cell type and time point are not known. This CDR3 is CASSRGLAGDIKVF. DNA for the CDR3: TGCGCCAGCAGCCGGGGACTAGCGGGGGACATTAAAGTCTTC.